Listed below are T cell receptor beta chains from one sample, sequenced in a study of tumor-infiltrating lymphocytes in oesophageal squamous cell carcinoma. In TCRdb, the PCR reads were re-called with MiXCR into one record per CDR3 protein. The data show around 13,000 distinct CDR3 sequences, about 55% seen once. Sequencing input: esophageal tumor tissue. The receptors originated from a female donor with esophageal squamous cell carcinoma. Both conserved end residues are part of each CDR3. The order of the fields is clone size, D gene, J gene, V gene, CDR3 protein, CDR3 DNA. A D gene is named only where the DNA matches it firmly. Clone size is shown for a subset of rows, as once, few, many or a class of expanded clone.

>many|NA|TRBJ2-7|TRBV7-9
CASSLGLTPDEQYF
TGTGCCAGCAGCTTAGGGCTCACCCCGGACGAGCAGTACTTC
>NA|NA|TRBJ2-3|TRBV7-3
CASSLGGTTDTQYF
TGTGCCAGCAGCTTAGGCGGAACCACAGATACGCAGTATTTT
>few|NA|TRBJ2-1|TRBV7-6
CASSLVSSSYNEQFF
TGTGCCAGCAGCTTAGTATCCAGCTCCTACAATGAGCAGTTCTTC
>few|NA|TRBJ1-2|TRBV27
CASSPSGTIYGYTF
TGTGCCAGCAGTCCCTCGGGGACCATCTATGGCTACACCTTC
>NA|TRBD2|TRBJ2-7|TRBV6-4
CASSDGRETSEQYF
TGTGCCAGCAGTGACGGGCGGGAGACTAGCGAGCAGTACTTC
>medium-sized|NA|TRBJ2-3|TRBV6-1
CASTRDSTDTQYF
TGTGCCAGCACCCGGGACTCGACAGATACGCAGTATTTT
>NA|NA|TRBJ2-5|TRBV7-6
CASSLSQAQETQYF
TGTGCCAGCAGCTTATCCCAGGCTCAAGAGACCCAGTACTTC
>NA|NA|TRBJ1-4|TRBV7-6
CASSPRGNEKLFF
TGTGCCAGCAGCCCACGGGGTAATGAAAAACTGTTTTTT
>NA|NA|TRBJ1-4|TRBV7-2
CASSLGASGEKLFF
TGTGCCAGCAGCTTAGGGGCGTCTGGTGAAAAACTGTTTTTT
>NA|NA|TRBJ2-7|TRBV6-6
CASSQPDHSNEQYF
TGTGCCAGCAGTCAACCGGACCACTCCAACGAGCAGTACTTC
>few|NA|TRBJ2-1|TRBV7-2
CASSLTGGHRDEQFF
TGTGCCAGCAGTCTCACGGGAGGCCACAGGGATGAGCAGTTCTTC
>few|NA|TRBJ2-7|TRBV7-3
CASSPTGFGEQYF
TGTGCCAGCAGCCCAACAGGGTTTGGCGAGCAGTACTTC
>once|TRBD2|TRBJ2-1|TRBV7-7
CASSLGLAGGNEQFF
TGTGCCAGCAGCCTGGGACTAGCGGGAGGCAATGAGCAGTTCTTC
>few|TRBD1|TRBJ2-7|TRBV27
CASSLLQGTVGEQYF
TGTGCCAGCAGTCTCCTACAGGGGACGGTGGGCGAGCAGTACTTC
>NA|NA|TRBJ1-2|TRBV24-1
CATSGPLGSGYGYTF
TGTGCCACCAGTGGCCCCTTAGGCTCTGGCTATGGCTACACCTTC
>NA|NA|TRBJ1-1|TRBV7-4
CASSLAPNTEAFF
TGTGCCAGCAGCTTAGCTCCGAACACTGAAGCTTTCTTT
>medium-sized|TRBD1|TRBJ2-3|TRBV6-1
CASSHGTGTDTQYF
TGTGCCAGCAGCCACGGGACAGGCACAGATACGCAGTATTTT
>NA|TRBD1|TRBJ2-1|TRBV7-6
CASSLNLRTGKDEQFF
TGTGCCAGCAGCTTAAACCTTCGGACAGGGAAGGATGAGCAGTTCTTC
>few|NA|TRBJ1-6|TRBV27
CASSLNENSPLHF
TGTGCCAGCAGTTTAAATGAGAATTCACCCCTCCACTTT
>NA|NA|TRBJ1-5|TRBV12-3/TRBV12-4
CASSQGQGNQPQHF
TGTGCCAGCAGCCAGGGGCAGGGTAATCAGCCCCAGCATTTT
>few|TRBD1|TRBJ2-3|TRBV11-2
CASSFRGGQGSTDTQYF
TGTGCCAGCAGCTTCCGCGGTGGACAGGGAAGCACAGATACGCAGTATTTT
>NA|NA|TRBJ2-3|TRBV10-3
CAIRGSTDTQYF
TGTGCCATCAGGGGTAGCACAGATACGCAGTATTTT
>NA|NA|TRBJ2-7|TRBV24-1
CATSDSASRSYEQYF
TGTGCCACCAGTGATTCGGCTAGCAGATCCTACGAGCAGTACTTC
>NA|TRBD1|TRBJ2-6|TRBV7-6
CASSPQGAGANILTF
TGTGCTAGCAGCCCTCAGGGGGCTGGGGCCAACATCCTGACTTTC
>NA|TRBD2|TRBJ2-5|TRBV24-1
CATSEGLAGGETQYF
TGTGCCACCAGTGAAGGACTAGCGGGGGGAGAGACCCAGTACTTC
>once|TRBD2|TRBJ2-3|TRBV12-3/TRBV12-4
CASGKGGGLVDTQYF
TGTGCCAGCGGAAAGGGAGGAGGACTAGTGGATACGCAGTATTTT
>once|NA|TRBJ2-1|TRBV5-1
CASSFGGDGETQFF
TGCGCCAGCAGCTTTGGCGGGGACGGAGAGACCCAGTTCTTC
>NA|NA|TRBJ2-1|TRBV12-3/TRBV12-4
CASSFAPPGHNEQFF
TGTGCCAGCAGTTTTGCACCCCCAGGGCACAATGAGCAGTTCTTC
>once|NA|TRBJ2-7|TRBV7-6
CASSLVAGHSYEQYF
TGTGCCAGCAGCTTAGTAGCAGGACACTCCTACGAGCAGTACTTC
>NA|NA|TRBJ2-7|TRBV19
CASSVTGSSYNEQYF
TGTGCCAGTAGTGTAACGGGAAGCTCCTACAATGAGCAGTACTTC
>NA|TRBD2|TRBJ2-1|TRBV7-2
CASSLASGVYNEQFF
TGTGCCAGCAGCTTAGCTAGCGGGGTATACAATGAGCAGTTCTTC
>many|NA|TRBJ2-4|TRBV5-4
CASSLEPGVSPKNIQYF
TGTGCCAGCAGCTTGGAACCCGGGGTCTCGCCCAAAAACATTCAGTACTTC
>NA|NA|TRBJ2-7|TRBV7-6
CASSLTRGDEQYF
TGTGCCAGCAGCCTGACTAGAGGGGATGAGCAGTACTTC
>NA|NA|TRBJ2-7|TRBV3-1
CASRGPVNEQYF
TGTGCCAGCAGGGGGCCGGTCAATGAGCAGTACTTC
>once|NA|TRBJ2-1|TRBV5-1
CASSPKGAETTGRGFYEQFF
TGCGCCAGCAGCCCTAAGGGGGCCGAAACGACGGGGCGGGGGTTCTACGAGCAGTTCTTC
>NA|TRBD2|TRBJ2-1|TRBV7-8
CASSLPSGHNEQFF
TGTGCCAGCAGCCTCCCTAGCGGCCACAATGAGCAGTTCTTC
>medium-sized|NA|TRBJ2-3|TRBV28
CASSLQRYTDTQYF
TGTGCCAGCAGTTTACAGCGTTACACAGATACGCAGTATTTT
>NA|TRBD1|TRBJ2-1|TRBV12-3/TRBV12-4
CASRITGTGEQFF
TGTGCCAGCAGAATCACAGGGACAGGAGAGCAGTTCTTC
>few|TRBD2|TRBJ2-3|TRBV7-6
CASSLGLAGDTQYF
TGTGCCAGCAGCCTTGGACTAGCAGGAGATACGCAGTATTTT
>NA|NA|TRBJ1-2|TRBV29-1
CSAVGGNYGYTF
TGCAGCGCTGTGGGGGGCAACTATGGCTACACCTTC
>few|NA|TRBJ2-1|TRBV7-2
CASSLNFVTRAYNEQFF
TGTGCCAGCAGCTTAAATTTTGTGACTAGGGCCTACAATGAGCAGTTCTTC
>NA|NA|TRBJ2-5|TRBV28
CASSFPGVRETQYF
TGTGCCAGCAGTTTTCCCGGGGTAAGGGAGACCCAGTACTTC
>many|NA|TRBJ1-3|TRBV7-2
CASSPGAGGISSGNTIYF
TGTGCCAGCAGCCCCGGCGCTGGGGGAATTTCCTCTGGAAACACCATATATTTT
>many|NA|TRBJ2-1|TRBV2
CASITGTTNNNEQFF
TGTGCCAGCATTACCGGGACAACGAATAACAATGAGCAGTTCTTC
>NA|TRBD1|TRBJ2-5|TRBV7-8
CASSSRDRGDYNEQYF
TGTGCCAGCAGCTCCCGGGACAGGGGGGACTACAATGAGCAGTACTTC